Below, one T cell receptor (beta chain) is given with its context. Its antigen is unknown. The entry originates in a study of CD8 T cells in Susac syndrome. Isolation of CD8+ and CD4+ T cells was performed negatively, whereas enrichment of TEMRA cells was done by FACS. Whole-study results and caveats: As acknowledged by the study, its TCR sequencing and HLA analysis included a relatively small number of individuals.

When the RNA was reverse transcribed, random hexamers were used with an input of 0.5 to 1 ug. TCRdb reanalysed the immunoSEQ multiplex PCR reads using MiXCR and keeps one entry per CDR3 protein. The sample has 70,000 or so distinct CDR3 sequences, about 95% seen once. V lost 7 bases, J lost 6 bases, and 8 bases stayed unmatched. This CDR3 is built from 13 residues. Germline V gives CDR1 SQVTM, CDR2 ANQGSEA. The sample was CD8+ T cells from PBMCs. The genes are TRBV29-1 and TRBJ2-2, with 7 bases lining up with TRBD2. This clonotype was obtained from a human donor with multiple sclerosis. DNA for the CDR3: TGCAGCGCCCACGGTGGGGGGGCCGGGGAGCTGTTTTTT. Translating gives CSAHGGGAGELFF.